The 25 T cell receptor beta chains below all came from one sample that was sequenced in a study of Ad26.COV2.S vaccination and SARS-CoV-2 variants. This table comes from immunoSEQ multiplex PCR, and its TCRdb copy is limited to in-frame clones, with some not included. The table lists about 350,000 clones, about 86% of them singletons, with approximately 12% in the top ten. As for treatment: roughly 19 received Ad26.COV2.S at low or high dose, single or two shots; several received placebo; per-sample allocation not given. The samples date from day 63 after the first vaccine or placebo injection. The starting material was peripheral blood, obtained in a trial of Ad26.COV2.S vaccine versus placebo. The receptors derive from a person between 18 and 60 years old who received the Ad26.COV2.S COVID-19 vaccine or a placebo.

The CDR3 DNA is TGTGCCAGCAGGCGGACTGACTATAATTCACCCCTCCACTTT. Amino acid sequence: CASRRTDYNSPLHF. The rearrangement links TRBV7-6 to TRBJ1-6; D call uncertain. The germline V and J ends were trimmed by 6 bases and 3 bases, with 9 bases remaining between them. CDR3 size: 14 residues. Germline V gene data show CDR1 as SGHVS and CDR2 as FNYEAQ. Drawing the rest from reference TRBV7-6 and TRBJ1-6, the complete variable domain is GAGVSQSPRYKVTKRGQDVALRCDPISGHVSLYWYRQALGQGPEFLTYFNYEAQQDKSGLPNDRFSAERPEGSISTLTIQRTEQRDSAMYRCASRRTDYNSPLHFGNGTRLTVT.

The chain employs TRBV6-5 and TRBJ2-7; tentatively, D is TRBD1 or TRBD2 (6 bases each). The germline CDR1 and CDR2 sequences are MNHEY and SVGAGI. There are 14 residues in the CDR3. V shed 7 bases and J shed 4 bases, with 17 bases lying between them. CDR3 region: CASKRGQGGYEQYF. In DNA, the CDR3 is TGTGCCAGCAAACGGGGGCAGGGCGGTTACGAGCAGTACTTC.

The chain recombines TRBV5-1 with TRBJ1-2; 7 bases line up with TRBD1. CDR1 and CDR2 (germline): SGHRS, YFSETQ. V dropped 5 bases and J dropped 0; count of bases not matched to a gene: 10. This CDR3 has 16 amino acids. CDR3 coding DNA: TGCGCCAGCAGGCAGGGGGTGAACTTACCTAACTATGGCTACACCTTC. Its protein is CASRQGVNLPNYGYTF.

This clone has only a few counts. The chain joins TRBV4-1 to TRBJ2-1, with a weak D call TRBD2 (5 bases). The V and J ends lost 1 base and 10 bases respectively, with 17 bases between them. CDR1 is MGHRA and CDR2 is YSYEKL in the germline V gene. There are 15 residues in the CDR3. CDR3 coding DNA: TGCGCCAGCAGCCAAGTTATACAGACCCGGGGAGAGCAGTTCTTC. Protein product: CASSQVIQTRGEQFF.

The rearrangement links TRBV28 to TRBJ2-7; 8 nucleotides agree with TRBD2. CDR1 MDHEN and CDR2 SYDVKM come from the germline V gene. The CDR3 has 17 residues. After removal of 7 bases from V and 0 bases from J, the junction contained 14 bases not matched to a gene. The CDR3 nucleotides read TGTGCCAGCACGGGCAGCGTAGCGGGGAAGTCCTCCTACGAGCAGTACTTC. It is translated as CASTGSVAGKSSYEQYF.

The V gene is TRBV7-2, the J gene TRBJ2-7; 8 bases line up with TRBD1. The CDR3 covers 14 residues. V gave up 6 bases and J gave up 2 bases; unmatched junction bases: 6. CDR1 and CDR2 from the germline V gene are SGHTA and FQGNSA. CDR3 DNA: TGTGCCAGCAGGACCGGGACAGGCACCTACGAGCAGTACTTC. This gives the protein CASRTGTGTYEQYF. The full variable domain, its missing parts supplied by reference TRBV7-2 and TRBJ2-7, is GAGVSQSPSNKVTEKGKDVELRCDPISGHTALYWYRQSLGQGLEFLIYFQGNSAPDKSGLPSDRFSAERTGGSVSTLTIQRTQQEDSAVYLCASRTGTGTYEQYFGPGTRLTVT.

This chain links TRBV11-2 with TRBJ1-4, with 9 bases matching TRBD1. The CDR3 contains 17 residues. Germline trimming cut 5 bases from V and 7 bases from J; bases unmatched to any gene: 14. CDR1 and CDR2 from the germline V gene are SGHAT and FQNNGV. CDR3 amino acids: CASSPTNNRGRVEKLFF. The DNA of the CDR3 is TGTGCCAGCAGCCCCACCAATAACAGGGGGCGCGTTGAAAAACTGTTTTTT.

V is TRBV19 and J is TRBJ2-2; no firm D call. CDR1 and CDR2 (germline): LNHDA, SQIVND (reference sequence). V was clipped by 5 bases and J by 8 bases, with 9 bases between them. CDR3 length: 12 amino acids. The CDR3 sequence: CASSLRSGELFF. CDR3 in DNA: TGTGCCAGTAGTCTCAGATCAGGGGAGCTGTTTTTT.

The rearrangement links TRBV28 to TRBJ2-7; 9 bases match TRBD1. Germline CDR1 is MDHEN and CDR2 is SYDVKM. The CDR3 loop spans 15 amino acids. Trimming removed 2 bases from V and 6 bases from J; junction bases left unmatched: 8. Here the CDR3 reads CASSLNRGRFSEQYF. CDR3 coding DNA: TGTGCCAGCAGTTTAAACAGGGGGCGTTTCTCCGAGCAGTACTTC.

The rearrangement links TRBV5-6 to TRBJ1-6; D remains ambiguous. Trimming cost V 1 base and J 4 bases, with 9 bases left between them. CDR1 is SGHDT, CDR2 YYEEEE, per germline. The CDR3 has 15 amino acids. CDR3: CASSLFQVYNSPLHF. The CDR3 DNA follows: TGTGCCAGCAGCTTGTTTCAGGTTTATAATTCACCCCTCCACTTT.

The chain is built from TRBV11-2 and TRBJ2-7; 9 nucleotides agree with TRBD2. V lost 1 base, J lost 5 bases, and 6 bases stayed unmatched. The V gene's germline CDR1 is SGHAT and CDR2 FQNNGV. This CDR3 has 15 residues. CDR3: CASSLAASGTHEQYF. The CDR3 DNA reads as TGTGCCAGCAGCTTAGCAGCTAGCGGGACCCACGAGCAGTACTTC. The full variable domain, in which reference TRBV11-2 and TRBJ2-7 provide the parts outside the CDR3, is EAGVAQSPRYKIIEKRQSVAFWCNPISGHATLYWYQQILGQGPKLLIQFQNNGVVDDSQLPKDRFSAERLKGVDSTLKIQPAKLEDSAVYLCASSLAASGTHEQYFGPGTRLTVT.

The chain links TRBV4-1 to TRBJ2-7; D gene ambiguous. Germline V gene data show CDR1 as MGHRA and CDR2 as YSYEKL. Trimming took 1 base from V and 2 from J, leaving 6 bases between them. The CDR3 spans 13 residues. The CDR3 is CASSQVLAYEQYF. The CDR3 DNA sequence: TGCGCCAGCAGCCAAGTCCTAGCCTACGAGCAGTACTTC.

CDR3 nucleotide sequence: TGTGCCAGCAGCCAATATCCGACGTTGGCTAATGAAAAACTGTTTTTT. It specifies CASSQYPTLANEKLFF. The chain has TRBV4-2 and TRBJ1-4; D uncertain. Trimming left V 2 bases short and J 3 bases short, with 13 bases between. Germline loops: CDR1 LGHNA, CDR2 YNFKEQ. The CDR3 length is 16 residues.

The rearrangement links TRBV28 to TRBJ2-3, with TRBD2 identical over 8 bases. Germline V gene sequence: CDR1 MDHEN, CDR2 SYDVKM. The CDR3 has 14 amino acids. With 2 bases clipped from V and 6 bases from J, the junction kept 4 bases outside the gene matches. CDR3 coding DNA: TGTGCCAGCAGTTTAACGGGACTAGGGGATACGCAGTATTTT. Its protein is CASSLTGLGDTQYF. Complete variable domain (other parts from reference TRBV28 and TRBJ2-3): DVKVTQSSRYLVKRTGEKVFLECVQDMDHENMFWYRQDPGLGLRLIYFSYDVKMKEKGDIPEGYSVSREKKERFSLILESASTNQTSMYLCASSLTGLGDTQYFGPGTRLTVL.

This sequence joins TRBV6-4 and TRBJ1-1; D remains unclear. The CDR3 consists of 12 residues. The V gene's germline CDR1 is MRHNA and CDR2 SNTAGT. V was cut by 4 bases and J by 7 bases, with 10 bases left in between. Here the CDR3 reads CASSAGGSEAFF. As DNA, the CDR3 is TGTGCCAGCAGTGCTGGAGGGAGTGAAGCTTTCTTT.

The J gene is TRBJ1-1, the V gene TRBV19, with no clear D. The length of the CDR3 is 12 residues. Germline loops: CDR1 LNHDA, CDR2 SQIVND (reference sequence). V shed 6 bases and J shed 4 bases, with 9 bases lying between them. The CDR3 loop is CASRAAGTEAFF. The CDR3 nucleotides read TGTGCCAGTAGGGCCGCCGGCACTGAAGCTTTCTTT.

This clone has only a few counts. CDR3 region: CASSPTGWDRETQYF. The CDR3 DNA is TGTGCCAGCAGCCCTACAGGGTGGGACAGAGAGACCCAGTACTTC. The rearrangement links TRBV3-1 (or the pseudogene TRBV3-2) to TRBJ2-5; 7 bases are shared with TRBD1. Germline assignment: CDR1 LGHDT and CDR2 YNNKEL (reference sequence). The CDR3 is made up of 15 amino acids. Unmatched junction bases numbered 9, after V lost 4 bases and J lost 4 bases.

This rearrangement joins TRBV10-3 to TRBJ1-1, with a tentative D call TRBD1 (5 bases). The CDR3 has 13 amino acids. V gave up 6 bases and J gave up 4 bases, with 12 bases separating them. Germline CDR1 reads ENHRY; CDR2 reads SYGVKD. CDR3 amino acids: CAIRDGGSTEAFF. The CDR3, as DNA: TGTGCCATCAGGGACGGGGGGAGCACTGAAGCTTTCTTT.

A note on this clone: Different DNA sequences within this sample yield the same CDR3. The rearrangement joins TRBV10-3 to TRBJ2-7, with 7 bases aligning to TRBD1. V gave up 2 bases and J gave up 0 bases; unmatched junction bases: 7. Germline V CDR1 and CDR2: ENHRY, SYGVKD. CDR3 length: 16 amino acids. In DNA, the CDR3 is TGTGCCATCAGTGAGCCGGGACAGACAAGCTCCTACGAGCAGTACTTC. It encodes CAISEPGQTSSYEQYF.

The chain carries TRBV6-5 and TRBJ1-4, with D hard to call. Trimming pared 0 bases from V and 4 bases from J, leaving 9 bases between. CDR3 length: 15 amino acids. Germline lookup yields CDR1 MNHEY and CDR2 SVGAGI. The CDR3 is CASSYSEGLNEKLFF. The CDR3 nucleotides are TGTGCCAGCAGTTACTCAGAAGGCCTTAATGAAAAACTGTTTTTT.

The CDR3 here is CASSGGHFNTDTQYF. The CDR3 bases are TGCGCCAGCAGCGGCGGACACTTTAACACAGATACGCAGTATTTT. This chain links TRBV4-1 with TRBJ2-3, with D perhaps matching TRBD1 (5 bases). In germline, CDR1 is MGHRA, CDR2 YSYEKL. The CDR3 is 15 residues long. V lost 5 bases and J lost 2, with 14 bases in between.

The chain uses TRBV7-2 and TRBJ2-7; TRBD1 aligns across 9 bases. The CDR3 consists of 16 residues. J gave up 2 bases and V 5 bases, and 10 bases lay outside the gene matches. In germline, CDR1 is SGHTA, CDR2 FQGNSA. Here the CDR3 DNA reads TGTGCCAGCAGCACAGGACCCGGGACAGGGACCTACGAGCAGTACTTC. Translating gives CASSTGPGTGTYEQYF.

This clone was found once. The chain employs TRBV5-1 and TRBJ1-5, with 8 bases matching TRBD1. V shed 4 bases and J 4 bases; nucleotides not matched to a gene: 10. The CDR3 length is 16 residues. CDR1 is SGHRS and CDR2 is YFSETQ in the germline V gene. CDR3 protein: CASSPGTGGGNQPQHF. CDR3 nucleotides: TGCGCCAGCAGCCCCGGGACAGGAGGAGGTAATCAGCCCCAGCATTTT.

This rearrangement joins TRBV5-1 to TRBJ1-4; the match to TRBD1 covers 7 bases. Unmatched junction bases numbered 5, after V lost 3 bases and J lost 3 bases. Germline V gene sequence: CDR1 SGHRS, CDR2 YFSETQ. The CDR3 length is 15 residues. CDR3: CASSWARGPNEKLFF. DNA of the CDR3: TGCGCCAGCAGCTGGGCGAGGGGGCCTAATGAAAAACTGTTTTTT.

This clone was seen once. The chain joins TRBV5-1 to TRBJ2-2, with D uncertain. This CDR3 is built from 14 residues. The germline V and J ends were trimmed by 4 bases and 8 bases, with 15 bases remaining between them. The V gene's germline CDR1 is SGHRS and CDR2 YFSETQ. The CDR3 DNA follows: TGCGCCAGCAGCGGCCCTCCCCTGGGGGGGGAGCTGTTTTTT. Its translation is CASSGPPLGGELFF. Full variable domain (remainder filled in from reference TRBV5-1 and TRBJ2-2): KAGVTQTPRYLIKTRGQQVTLSCSPISGHRSVSWYQQTPGQGLQFLFEYFSETQRNKGNFPGRFSGRQFSNSRSEMNVSTLELGDSALYLCASSGPPLGGELFFGEGSRLTVL.